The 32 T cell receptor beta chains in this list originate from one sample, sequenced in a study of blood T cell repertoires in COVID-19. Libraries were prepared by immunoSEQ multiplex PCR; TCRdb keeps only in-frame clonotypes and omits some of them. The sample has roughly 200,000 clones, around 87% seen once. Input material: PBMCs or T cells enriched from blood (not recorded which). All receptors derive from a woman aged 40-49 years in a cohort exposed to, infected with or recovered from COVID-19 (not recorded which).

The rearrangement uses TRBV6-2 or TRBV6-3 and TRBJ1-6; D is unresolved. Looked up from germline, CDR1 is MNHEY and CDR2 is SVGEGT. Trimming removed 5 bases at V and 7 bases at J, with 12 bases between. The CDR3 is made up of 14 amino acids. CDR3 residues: CASSKALGNSPLHF. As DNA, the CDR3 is TGTGCCAGCAGTAAAGCCCTGGGCAATTCACCCCTCCACTTT.

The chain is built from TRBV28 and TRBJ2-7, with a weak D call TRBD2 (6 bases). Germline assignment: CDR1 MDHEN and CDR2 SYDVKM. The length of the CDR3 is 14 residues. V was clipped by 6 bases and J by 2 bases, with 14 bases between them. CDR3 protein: CASSPRGLPYEQYF. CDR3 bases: TGTGCCAGCAGCCCTCGGGGACTTCCCTACGAGCAGTACTTC.

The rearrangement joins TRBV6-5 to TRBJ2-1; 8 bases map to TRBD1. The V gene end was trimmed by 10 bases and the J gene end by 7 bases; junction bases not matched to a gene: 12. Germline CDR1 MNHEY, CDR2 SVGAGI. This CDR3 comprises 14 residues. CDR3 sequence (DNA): TGTGCCACCTCCGTGAGACAGGGGACGAATGAGCAGTTCTTC. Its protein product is CATSVRQGTNEQFF.

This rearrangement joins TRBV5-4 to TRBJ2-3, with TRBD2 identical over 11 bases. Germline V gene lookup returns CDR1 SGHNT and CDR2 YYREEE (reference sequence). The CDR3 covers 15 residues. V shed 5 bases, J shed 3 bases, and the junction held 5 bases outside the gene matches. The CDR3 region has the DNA TGTGCCAGCAGTCTCAGGACTAGCGGGACAGATACGCAGTATTTT. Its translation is CASSLRTSGTDTQYF. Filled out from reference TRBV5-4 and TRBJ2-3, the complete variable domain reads ETGVTQSPTHLIKTRGQQVTLRCSSQSGHNTVSWYQQALGQGPQFIFQYYREEENGRGNFPPRFSGLQFPNYSSELNVNALELDDSALYLCASSLRTSGTDTQYFGPGTRLTVL.

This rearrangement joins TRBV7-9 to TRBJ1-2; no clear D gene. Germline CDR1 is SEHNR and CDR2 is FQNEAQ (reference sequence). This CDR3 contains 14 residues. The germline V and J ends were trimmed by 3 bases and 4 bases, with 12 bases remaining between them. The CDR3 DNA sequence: TGTGCCAGCAGCTTCACCGGCACTAGCTATGGCTACACCTTC. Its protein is CASSFTGTSYGYTF.

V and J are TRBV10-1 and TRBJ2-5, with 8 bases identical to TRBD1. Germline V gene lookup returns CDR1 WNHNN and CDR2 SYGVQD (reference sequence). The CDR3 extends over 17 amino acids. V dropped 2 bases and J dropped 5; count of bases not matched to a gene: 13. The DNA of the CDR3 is TGCGCCAGCAGTGAGAAACGTGGGGCAGGGGGCTTGGAGACCCAGTACTTC. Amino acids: CASSEKRGAGGLETQYF.

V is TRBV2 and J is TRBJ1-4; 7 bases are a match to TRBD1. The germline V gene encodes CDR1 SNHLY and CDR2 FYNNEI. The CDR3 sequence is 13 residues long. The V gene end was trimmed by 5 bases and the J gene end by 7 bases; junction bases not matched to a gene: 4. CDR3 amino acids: CASSRQGGEKLFF. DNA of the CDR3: TGTGCCAGCAGTCGACAGGGTGGTGAAAAACTGTTTTTT.

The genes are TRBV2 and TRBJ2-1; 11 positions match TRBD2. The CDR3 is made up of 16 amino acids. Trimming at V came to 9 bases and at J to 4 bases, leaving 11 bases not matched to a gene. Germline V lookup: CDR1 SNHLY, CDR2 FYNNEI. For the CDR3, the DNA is TGTGCCAGGCATTCGACGGCTAGCGGGGGGTACAATGAGCAGTTCTTC. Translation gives CARHSTASGGYNEQFF.

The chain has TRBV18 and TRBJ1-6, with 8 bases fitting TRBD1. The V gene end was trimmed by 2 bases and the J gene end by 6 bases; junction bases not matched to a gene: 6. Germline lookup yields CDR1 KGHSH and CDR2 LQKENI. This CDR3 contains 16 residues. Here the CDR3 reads CASSPFGQGGNSPLHF. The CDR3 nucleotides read TGTGCCAGCTCACCATTTGGACAGGGAGGTAATTCACCCCTCCACTTT.

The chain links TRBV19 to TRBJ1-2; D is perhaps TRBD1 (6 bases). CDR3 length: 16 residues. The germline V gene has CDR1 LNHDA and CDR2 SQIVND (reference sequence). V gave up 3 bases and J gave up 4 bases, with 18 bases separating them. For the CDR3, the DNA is TGTGCCAGTAGTATTCCCCCTCCAGGGGACCTCTATGGCTACACCTTC. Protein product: CASSIPPPGDLYGYTF. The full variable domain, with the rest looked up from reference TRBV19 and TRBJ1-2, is DGGITQSPKYLFRKEGQNVTLSCEQNLNHDAMYWYRQDPGQGLRLIYYSQIVNDFQKGDIAEGYSVSREKKESFPLTVTSAQKNPTAFYLCASSIPPPGDLYGYTFGSGTRLTVV.

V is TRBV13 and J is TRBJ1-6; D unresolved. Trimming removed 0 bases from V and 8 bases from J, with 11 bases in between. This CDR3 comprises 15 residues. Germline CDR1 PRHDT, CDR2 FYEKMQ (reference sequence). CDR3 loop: CASSLGADTDSPLHF. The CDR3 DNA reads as TGTGCCAGCAGCTTAGGGGCAGATACAGATTCACCCCTCCACTTT.

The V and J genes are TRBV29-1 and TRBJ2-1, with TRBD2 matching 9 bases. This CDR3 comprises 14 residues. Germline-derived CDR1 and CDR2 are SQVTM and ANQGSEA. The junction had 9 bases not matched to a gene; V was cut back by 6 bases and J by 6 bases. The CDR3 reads CSVPRGLAGNEQFF. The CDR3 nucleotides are TGCAGCGTCCCAAGGGGACTAGCCGGCAATGAGCAGTTCTTC.

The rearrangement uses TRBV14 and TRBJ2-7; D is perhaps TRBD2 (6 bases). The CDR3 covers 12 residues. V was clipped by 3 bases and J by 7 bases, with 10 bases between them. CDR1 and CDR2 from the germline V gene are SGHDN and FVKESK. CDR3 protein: CASSHGAGEQYF. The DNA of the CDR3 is TGTGCCAGCAGCCACGGGGCGGGGGAGCAGTACTTC.

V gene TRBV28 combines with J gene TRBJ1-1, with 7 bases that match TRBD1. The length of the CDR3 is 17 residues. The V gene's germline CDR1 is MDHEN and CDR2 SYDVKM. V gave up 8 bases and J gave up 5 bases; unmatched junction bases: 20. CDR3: CASSQLGEGARKTEAFF. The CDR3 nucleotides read TGTGCCAGCTCTCAACTGGGTGAGGGGGCAAGGAAGACTGAAGCTTTCTTT.

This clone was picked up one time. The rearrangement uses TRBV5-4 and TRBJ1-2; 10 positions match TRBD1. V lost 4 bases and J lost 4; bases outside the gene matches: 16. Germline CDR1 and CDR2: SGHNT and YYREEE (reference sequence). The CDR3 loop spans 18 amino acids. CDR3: CASSQRSNRDRGFYGYTF. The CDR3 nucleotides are TGTGCCAGCAGCCAACGATCGAACCGGGACAGGGGATTCTATGGCTACACCTTC.

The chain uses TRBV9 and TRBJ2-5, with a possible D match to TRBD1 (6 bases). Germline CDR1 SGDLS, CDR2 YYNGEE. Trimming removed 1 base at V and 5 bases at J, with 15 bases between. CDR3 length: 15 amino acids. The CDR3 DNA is TGTGCCAGCAGCGTATTACCAGGGGTGGGGGAGACCCAGTACTTC. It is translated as CASSVLPGVGETQYF.

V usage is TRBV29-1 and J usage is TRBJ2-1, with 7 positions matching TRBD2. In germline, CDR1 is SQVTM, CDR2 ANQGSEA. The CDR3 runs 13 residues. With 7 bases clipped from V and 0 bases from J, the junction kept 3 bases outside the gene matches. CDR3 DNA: TGCAGCGCCCGGGGGGACTCCTACAATGAGCAGTTCTTC. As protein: CSARGDSYNEQFF.

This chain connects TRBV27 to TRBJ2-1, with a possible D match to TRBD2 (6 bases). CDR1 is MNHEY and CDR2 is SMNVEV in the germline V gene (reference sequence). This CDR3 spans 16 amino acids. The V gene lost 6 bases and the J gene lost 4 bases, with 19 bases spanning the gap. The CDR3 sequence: CASRLRASDVYNEQFF. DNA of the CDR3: TGTGCCAGCAGACTAAGGGCTAGCGATGTTTACAATGAGCAGTTCTTC.

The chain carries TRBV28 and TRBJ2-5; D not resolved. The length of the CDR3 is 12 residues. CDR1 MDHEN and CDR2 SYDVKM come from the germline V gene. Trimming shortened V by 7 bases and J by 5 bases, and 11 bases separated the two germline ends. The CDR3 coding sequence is TGTGCCAGCAATCCCCCCGGGGAGACCCAGTACTTC. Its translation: CASNPPGETQYF.

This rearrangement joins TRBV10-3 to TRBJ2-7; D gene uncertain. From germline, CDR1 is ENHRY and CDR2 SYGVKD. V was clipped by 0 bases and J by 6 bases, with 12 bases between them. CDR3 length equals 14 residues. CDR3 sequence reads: CAISESMTSSEQYF. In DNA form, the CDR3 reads TGTGCCATCAGTGAGTCGATGACTTCTAGCGAGCAGTACTTC.

DNA for the CDR3: TGTGCCAGCAGCGTAGACAGGACGTACAATGAGCAGTTCTTC. Amino acid sequence: CASSVDRTYNEQFF. This rearrangement joins TRBV7-2 to TRBJ2-1; TRBD1 is a possible D gene (6 bases). From germline, CDR1 is SGHTA and CDR2 FQGNSA. Trimming shortened V by 5 bases and J by 4 bases, and 12 bases separated the two germline ends. This CDR3 has 14 amino acids.

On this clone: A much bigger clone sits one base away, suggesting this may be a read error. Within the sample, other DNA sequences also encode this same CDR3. CDR3 sequence: CASSLQGYTEAFF. The CDR3 nucleotides read TGTGCCAGCAGTTTACAGGGGTACACTGAAGCTTTCTTT. The chain is built from TRBV28 and TRBJ1-1; D might be TRBD1 (6 bases). The CDR3 consists of 13 residues. Trimming left V 2 bases short and J 3 bases short, with 7 bases between. Germline V CDR1 and CDR2: MDHEN, SYDVKM.

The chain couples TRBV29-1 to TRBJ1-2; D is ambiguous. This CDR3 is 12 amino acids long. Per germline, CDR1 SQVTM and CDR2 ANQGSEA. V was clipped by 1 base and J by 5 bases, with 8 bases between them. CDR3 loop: CSVEGEGYGYTF. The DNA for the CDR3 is TGCAGCGTTGAAGGGGAGGGTTATGGCTACACCTTC.

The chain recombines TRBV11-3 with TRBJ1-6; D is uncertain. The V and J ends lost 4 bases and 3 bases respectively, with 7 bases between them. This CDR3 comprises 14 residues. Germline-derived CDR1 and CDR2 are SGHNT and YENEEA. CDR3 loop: CASSSWSYNSPLHF. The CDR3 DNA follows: TGTGCCAGCAGCTCTTGGAGCTATAATTCACCCCTCCACTTT.

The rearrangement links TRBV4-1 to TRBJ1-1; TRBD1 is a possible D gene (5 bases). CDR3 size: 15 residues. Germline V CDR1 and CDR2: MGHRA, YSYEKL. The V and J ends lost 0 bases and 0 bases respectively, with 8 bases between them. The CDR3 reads CASSQDDRLNTEAFF. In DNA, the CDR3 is TGCGCCAGCAGCCAAGATGACAGATTGAACACTGAAGCTTTCTTT.

The CDR3 spells CASSLGGASGNIQYF. CDR3 coding DNA: TGTGCCAGCAGCTTAGGGGGGGCTAGCGGCAACATTCAGTACTTC. V and J are TRBV7-2 and TRBJ2-4; tentative D call: TRBD2 (7 bases). The CDR3 is 15 residues long. Trimming shortened V by 1 base and J by 7 bases, and 14 bases separated the two germline ends. Germline-derived CDR1 and CDR2 are SGHTA and FQGNSA.

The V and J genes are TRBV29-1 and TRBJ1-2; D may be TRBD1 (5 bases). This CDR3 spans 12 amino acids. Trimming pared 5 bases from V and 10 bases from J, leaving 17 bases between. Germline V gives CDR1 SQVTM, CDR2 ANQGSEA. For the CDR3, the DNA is TGCAGCGTTAGTACTGGGGCAGAAGTCTACACCTTC. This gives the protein CSVSTGAEVYTF.

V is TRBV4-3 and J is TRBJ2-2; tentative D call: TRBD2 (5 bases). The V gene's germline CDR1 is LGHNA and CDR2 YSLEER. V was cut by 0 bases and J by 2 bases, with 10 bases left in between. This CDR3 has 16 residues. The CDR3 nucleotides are TGCGCCAGCAGCCAAGATCGCGGGCGAAACACCGGGGAGCTGTTTTTT. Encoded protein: CASSQDRGRNTGELFF.

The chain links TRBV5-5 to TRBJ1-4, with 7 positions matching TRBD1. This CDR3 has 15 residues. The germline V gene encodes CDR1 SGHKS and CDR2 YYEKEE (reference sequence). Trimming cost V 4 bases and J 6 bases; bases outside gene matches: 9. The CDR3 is CASSPLDRSDEKLFF. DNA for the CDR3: TGTGCCAGCAGCCCCCTGGACAGGTCGGATGAAAAACTGTTTTTT.

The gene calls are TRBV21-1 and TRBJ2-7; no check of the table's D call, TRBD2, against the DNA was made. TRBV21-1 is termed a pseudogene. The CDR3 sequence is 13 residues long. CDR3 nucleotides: TGTGCCAGCAGCAACGGTAACTCCTACGAGCAGTACTTC. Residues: CASSNGNSYEQYF.

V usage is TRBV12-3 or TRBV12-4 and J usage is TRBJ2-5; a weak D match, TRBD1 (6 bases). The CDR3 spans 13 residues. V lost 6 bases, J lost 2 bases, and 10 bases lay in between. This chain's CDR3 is CASRGTFQETQYF. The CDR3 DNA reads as TGTGCCAGCAGAGGGACATTTCAAGAGACCCAGTACTTC.

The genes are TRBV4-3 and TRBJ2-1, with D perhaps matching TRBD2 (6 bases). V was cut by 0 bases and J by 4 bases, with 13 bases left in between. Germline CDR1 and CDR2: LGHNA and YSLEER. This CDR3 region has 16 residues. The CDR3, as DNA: TGCGCCAGCAGCCAAGATTTTAGCGGATTTTACAATGAGCAGTTCTTC. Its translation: CASSQDFSGFYNEQFF.